This T cell receptor beta chain was identified in a study of blood T cell repertoires in COVID-19. Background on the study: COVID-19 samples, acute and convalescent, were from the United States, Italy and Spain.

Regarding this clone: One end of the junction fails to match germline, which may point to a read error.

TCRdb keeps only in-frame clones here, not all; method: immunoSEQ multiplex PCR. The table shows 300,000 to 400,000 clones, with roughly 88% occurring only once. Study members were between about 18 and 100 years old and lived in 25 or so US regions. The clonotype comes from a man aged 25-45 years who had recovered from COVID-19. Sequenced: PBMCs or T cells enriched from blood (not recorded which).

CDR3 DNA: TGTGCCATCTCCGGAGGTCAGATGAACAGTGAAGCTTTCTTT. Translating gives CAISGGQMNSEAFF. V usage is TRBV10-3 and J usage is TRBJ1-1; no clear D. Germline lookup yields CDR1 ENHRY and CDR2 SYGVKD. This CDR3 contains 14 residues.